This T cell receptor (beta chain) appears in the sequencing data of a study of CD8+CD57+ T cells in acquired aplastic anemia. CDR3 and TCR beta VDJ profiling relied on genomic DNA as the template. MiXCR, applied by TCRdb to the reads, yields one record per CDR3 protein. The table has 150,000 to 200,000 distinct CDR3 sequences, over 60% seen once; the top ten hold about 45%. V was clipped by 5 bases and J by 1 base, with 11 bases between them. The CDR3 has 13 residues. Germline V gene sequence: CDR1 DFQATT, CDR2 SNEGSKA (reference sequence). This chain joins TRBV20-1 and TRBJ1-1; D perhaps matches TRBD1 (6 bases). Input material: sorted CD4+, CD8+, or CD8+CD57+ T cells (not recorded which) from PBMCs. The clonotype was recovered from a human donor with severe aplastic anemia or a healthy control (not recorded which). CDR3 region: CSAGGPRNTEAFF. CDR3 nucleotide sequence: TGCAGTGCTGGGGGGCCGCGGAACACTGAAGCTTTCTTT.